Below, 7 T cell receptor beta chains from the same sample are listed, as sequenced in a study of cytomegalovirus exposure and HLA in healthy donors. PCR involved 60 Vbeta and 13 Jbeta primers. The data were produced by immunoSEQ multiplex PCR, yet TCRdb's version contains in-frame clones alone and is incomplete. Among 100,000 to 150,000 clones listed, 55% to 75% were seen once. Sequencing was done on a sample of PBMCs. The origin of the receptors is a human donor in good health.

The chain carries TRBV6-1 and TRBJ2-1; 11 nucleotides agree with TRBD2. The J segment lost 3 bases and the V segment lost 4 bases, leaving 2 bases of the junction unmatched. The CDR3 has 15 residues. Germline CDR1 MNHNS, CDR2 SASEGT. CDR3 coding DNA: TGTGCCAGCAGTGTGGGGACTAGCGGCTACAATGAGCAGTTCTTC. It is translated as CASSVGTSGYNEQFF.

The genes are TRBV7-9 and TRBJ2-1; 10 positions agree with TRBD2. The CDR3 has 14 amino acids. Per the germline V gene, CDR1 is SEHNR and CDR2 is FQNEAQ (reference sequence). V lost 3 bases, J lost 7 bases, and 3 bases stayed unmatched. CDR3 protein: CASSFSGGTNEQFF. Written as DNA, the CDR3 is TGTGCCAGCAGCTTTAGCGGGGGGACAAATGAGCAGTTCTTC.

The chain uses TRBV5-5 and TRBJ2-1; 7 positions match TRBD2. Trimming removed 0 bases from V and 6 bases from J; junction bases left unmatched: 3. CDR1 is SGHKS and CDR2 is YYEKEE in the germline V gene (reference sequence). The CDR3 contains 14 residues. CDR3 sequence reads: CASSLVVAGNEQFF. CDR3 coding DNA: TGTGCCAGCAGCTTGGTAGTAGCGGGCAATGAGCAGTTCTTC.

This clone was observed once. The chain carries TRBV6-5 and TRBJ2-7; the D gene is possibly TRBD1 (6 bases). The CDR3 spans 15 residues. Trimming took 7 bases from V and 7 from J, leaving 23 bases between them. CDR1 is MNHEY and CDR2 is SVGAGI in the germline V gene. The CDR3 loop reads CASITPSGVFGEQYF. CDR3 bases: TGTGCCAGCATAACCCCTTCAGGGGTATTTGGGGAGCAGTACTTC.

CDR3 loop: CATGRDQFF. CDR3 coding DNA: TGTGCCACCGGGAGGGATCAGTTCTTC. The chain recombines TRBV2 with TRBJ2-1, with 8 bases fitting TRBD2. V lost 10 bases to trimming and J lost 13 bases; unmatched junction nucleotides: 3. From germline, CDR1 is SNHLY and CDR2 FYNNEI. There are 9 residues in the CDR3.

This clone was counted a few times. The chain combines TRBV28 with TRBJ2-6; 9 positions match TRBD1. CDR3 length equals 18 residues. Germline lookup yields CDR1 MDHEN and CDR2 SYDVKM. The V gene end was trimmed by 6 bases and the J gene end by 0 bases; junction bases not matched to a gene: 9. CDR3 residues: CASSPPGTGSSGANVLTF. The CDR3 coding sequence is TGTGCCAGCAGCCCCCCCGGGACAGGGAGCTCTGGGGCCAACGTCCTGACTTTC. Full variable domain (outside the CDR3, taken from reference TRBV28 and TRBJ2-6): DVKVTQSSRYLVKRTGEKVFLECVQDMDHENMFWYRQDPGLGLRLIYFSYDVKMKEKGDIPEGYSVSREKKERFSLILESASTNQTSMYLCASSPPGTGSSGANVLTFGAGSRLTVL.

This clone was observed a single time. V and J are TRBV5-4 and TRBJ2-2, with TRBD1 identical over 9 bases. The CDR3 extends over 16 amino acids. Trimming cost V 4 bases and J 4 bases; bases outside gene matches: 8. Germline V gene sequence: CDR1 SGHNT, CDR2 YYREEE (reference sequence). The CDR3 DNA sequence: TGTGCCAGCAGCGCTTCACAGGGGGCTACCACCGGGGAGCTGTTTTTT. Protein: CASSASQGATTGELFF.